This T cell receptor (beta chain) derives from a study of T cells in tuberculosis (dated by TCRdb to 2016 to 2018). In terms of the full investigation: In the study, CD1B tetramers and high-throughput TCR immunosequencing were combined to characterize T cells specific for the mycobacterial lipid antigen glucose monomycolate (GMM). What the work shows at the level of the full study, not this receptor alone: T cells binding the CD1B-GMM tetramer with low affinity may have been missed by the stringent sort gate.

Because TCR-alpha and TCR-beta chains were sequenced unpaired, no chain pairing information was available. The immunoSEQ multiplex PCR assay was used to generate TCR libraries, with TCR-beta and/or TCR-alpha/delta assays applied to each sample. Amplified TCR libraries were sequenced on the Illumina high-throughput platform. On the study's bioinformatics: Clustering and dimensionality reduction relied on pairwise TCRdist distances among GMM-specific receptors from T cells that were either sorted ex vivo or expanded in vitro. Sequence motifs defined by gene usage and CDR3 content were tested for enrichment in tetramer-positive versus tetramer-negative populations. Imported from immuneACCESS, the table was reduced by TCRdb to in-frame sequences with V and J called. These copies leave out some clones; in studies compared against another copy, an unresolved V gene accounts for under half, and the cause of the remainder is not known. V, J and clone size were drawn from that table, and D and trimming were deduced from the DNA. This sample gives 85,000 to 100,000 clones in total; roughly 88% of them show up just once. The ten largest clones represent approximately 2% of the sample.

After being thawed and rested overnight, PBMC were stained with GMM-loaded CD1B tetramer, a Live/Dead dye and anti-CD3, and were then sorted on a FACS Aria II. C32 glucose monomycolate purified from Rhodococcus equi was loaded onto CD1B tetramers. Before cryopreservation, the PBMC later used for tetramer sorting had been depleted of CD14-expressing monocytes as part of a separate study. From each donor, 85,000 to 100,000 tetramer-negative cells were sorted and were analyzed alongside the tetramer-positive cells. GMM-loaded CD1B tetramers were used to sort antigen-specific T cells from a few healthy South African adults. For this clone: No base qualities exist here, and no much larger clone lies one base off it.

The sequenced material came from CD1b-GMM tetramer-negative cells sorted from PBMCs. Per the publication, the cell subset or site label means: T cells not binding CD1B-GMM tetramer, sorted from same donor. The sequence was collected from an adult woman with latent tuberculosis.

The DNA reads TGTGCCAGCAGTCCCACACCCTACAATGAGCAGTTCTTC. It translates as CASSPTPYNEQFF. The chain was built from TRBV6-1 and TRBJ2-1; the D gene remains uncertain. From its cysteine to its phenylalanine, the CDR3 spans 13 amino acids. CDR3 DNA only is kept here, 39 bases in frame from base 1. At the junction V is shortened by 5 bases and J by 2 bases, with 7 bases in between. CDR1 and CDR2, looked up from the germline V gene, are MNHNS and SASEGT.